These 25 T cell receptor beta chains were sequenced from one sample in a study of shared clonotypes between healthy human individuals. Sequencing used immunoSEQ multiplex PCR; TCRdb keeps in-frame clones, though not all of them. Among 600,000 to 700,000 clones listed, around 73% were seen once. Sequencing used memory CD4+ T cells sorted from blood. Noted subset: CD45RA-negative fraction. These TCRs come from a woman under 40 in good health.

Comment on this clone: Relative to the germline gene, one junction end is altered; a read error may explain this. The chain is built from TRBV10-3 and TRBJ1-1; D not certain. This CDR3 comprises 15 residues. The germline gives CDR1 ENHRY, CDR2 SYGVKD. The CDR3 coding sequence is TGTGCCATCAGGAGATCCTTGGACGGGAACGCTGAAGCTTTCTTT. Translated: CAIRRSLDGNAEAFF.

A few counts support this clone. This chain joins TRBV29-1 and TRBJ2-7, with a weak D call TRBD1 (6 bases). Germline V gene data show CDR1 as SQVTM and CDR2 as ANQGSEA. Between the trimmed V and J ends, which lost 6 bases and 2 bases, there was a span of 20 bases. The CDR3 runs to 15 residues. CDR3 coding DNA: TGCAGCGTGGGGGATCCGGGACACCACCCCTACGAGCAGTACTTC. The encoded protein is CSVGDPGHHPYEQYF.

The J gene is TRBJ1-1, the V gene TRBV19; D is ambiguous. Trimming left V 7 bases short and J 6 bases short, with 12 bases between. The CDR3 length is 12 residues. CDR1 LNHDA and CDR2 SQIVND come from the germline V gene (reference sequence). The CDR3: CASIGTVSEAFF. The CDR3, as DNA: TGTGCCAGTATCGGAACGGTCTCTGAAGCTTTCTTT.

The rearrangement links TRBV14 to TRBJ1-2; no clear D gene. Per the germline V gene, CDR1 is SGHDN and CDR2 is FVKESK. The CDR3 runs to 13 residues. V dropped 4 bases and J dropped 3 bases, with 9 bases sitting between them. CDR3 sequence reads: CASSLNTYYGYTF. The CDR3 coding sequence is TGTGCCAGCAGCCTCAACACTTACTATGGCTACACCTTC.

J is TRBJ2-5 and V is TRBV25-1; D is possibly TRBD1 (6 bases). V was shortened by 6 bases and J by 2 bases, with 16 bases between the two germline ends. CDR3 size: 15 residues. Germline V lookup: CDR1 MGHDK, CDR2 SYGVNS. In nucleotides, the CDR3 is TGTGCCAGCAGCGATAAAGCCGGGACACAAGAGACCCAGTACTTC. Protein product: CASSDKAGTQETQYF.

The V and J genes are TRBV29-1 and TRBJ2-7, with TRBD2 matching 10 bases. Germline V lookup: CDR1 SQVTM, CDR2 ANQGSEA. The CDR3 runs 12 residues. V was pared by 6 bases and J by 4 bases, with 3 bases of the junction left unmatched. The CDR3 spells CSVVTSGYEQYF. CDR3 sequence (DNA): TGCAGCGTCGTGACTAGCGGGTACGAGCAGTACTTC.

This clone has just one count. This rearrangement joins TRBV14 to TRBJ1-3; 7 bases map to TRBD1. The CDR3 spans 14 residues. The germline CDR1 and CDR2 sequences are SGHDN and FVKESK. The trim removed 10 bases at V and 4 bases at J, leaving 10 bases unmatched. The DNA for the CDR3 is TGTGCCACCCTACCAGACAGGGCCGGAAACACCATATATTTT. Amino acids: CATLPDRAGNTIYF.

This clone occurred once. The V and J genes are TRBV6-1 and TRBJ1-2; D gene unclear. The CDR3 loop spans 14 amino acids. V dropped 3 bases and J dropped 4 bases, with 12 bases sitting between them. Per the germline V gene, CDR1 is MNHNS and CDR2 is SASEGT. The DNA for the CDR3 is TGTGCCAGCAGTGAGGCAGCCCGCCCCTATGGCTACACCTTC. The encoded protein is CASSEAARPYGYTF.

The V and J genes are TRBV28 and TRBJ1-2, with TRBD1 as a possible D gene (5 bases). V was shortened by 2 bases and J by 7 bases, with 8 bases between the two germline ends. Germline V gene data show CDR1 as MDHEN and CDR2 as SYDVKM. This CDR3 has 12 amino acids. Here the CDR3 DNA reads TGTGCCAGCAGTTTACGGGGACTTGGCTACACCTTC. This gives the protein CASSLRGLGYTF.

The CDR3 loop is CASSLGGGNNEKLFF. In DNA, the CDR3 is TGTGCCAGCAGCTTAGGTGGGGGAAATAATGAAAAACTGTTTTTT. The V call is TRBV11-2, the J call TRBJ1-4, with D possibly TRBD1 on 5 matching bases. V was cut by 1 base and J by 4 bases, with 10 bases left in between. This CDR3 is 15 amino acids long. Germline CDR1 reads SGHAT; CDR2 reads FQNNGV.

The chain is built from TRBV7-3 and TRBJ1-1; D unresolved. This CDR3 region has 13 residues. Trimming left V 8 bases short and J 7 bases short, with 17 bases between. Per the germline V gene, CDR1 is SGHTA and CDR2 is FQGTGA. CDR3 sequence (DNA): TGTGCCAGCTGCCCCCGCGAGGGATTTGAAGCTTTCTTT. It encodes CASCPREGFEAFF.

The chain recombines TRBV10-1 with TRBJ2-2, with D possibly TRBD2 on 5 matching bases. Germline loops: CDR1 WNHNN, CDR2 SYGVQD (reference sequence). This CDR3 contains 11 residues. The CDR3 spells CVLGGGGELFF. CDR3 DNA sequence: TGCGTCCTGGGCGGCGGGGGGGAGCTGTTTTTT.

As DNA, the CDR3 is TGTGCCAGCACCACAGGGGACTGGACCTACGAGCAGTACTTC. Its protein is CASTTGDWTYEQYF. The J gene is TRBJ2-7, the V gene TRBV6-1; D may be TRBD1 (7 bases). This CDR3 is built from 14 residues. Trimming removed 7 bases from V and 2 bases from J, with 15 bases in between. From germline, CDR1 is MNHNS and CDR2 SASEGT.

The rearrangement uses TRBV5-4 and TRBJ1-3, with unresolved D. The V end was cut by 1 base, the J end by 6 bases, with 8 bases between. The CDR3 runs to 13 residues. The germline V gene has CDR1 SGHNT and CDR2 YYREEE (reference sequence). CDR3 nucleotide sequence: TGTGCCAGCAGCTTGATGGCTGAAAACACCATATATTTT. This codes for CASSLMAENTIYF.

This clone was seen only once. CDR3 nucleotides: TGCGCCAGCAGCCACCCCCCCGGGGGAGTCACTGAAGCTTTCTTT. It codes for CASSHPPGGVTEAFF. V usage is TRBV4-1 and J usage is TRBJ1-1; possibly TRBD1 for D (5 bases). Germline CDR1 and CDR2: MGHRA and YSYEKL. CDR3 size: 15 residues. Trimming took off 3 bases at V and 4 bases at J, with 15 bases between the two ends.

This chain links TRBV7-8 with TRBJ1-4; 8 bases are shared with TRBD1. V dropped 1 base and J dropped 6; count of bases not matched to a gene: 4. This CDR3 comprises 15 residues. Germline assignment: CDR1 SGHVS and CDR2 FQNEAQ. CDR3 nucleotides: TGTGCCAGCAGCTTAGTTGAGACAGGGGATGAAAAACTGTTTTTT. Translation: CASSLVETGDEKLFF.

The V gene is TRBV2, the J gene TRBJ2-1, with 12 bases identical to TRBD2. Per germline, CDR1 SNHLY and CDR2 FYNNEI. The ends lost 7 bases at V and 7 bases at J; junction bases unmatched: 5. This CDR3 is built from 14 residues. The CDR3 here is CASKLAGGKNEQFF. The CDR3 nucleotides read TGTGCCAGCAAACTAGCGGGAGGAAAAAATGAGCAGTTCTTC.

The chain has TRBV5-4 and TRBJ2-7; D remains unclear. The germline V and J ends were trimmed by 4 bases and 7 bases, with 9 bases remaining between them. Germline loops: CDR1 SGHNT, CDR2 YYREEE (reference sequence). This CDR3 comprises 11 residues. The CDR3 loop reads CASSSLSEQYF. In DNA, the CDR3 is TGTGCCAGCAGCAGCTTGAGTGAGCAGTACTTC.

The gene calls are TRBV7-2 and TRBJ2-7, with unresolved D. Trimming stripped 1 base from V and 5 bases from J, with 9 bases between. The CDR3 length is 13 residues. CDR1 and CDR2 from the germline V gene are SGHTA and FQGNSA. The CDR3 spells CASSLDGRDEQYF. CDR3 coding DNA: TGTGCCAGCAGCTTAGACGGTAGGGACGAGCAGTACTTC.

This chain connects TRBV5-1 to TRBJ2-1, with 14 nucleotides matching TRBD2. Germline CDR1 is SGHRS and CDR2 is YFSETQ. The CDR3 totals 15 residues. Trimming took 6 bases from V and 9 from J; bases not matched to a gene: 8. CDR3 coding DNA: TGCGCCAGCACCACCGGGACTAGCGGGAGTTTTGAGCAGTTCTTC. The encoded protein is CASTTGTSGSFEQFF.

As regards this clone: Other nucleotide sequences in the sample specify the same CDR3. The CDR3 loop is CASSYSGSGNTIYF. The CDR3 nucleotides are TGTGCCAGCAGTTACTCCGGCTCTGGAAACACCATATATTTT. This sequence joins TRBV6-5 and TRBJ1-3; D not certain. The V gene's germline CDR1 is MNHEY and CDR2 SVGAGI. This CDR3 is built from 14 residues. The germline V and J ends were trimmed by 0 bases and 0 bases, with 3 bases remaining between them.

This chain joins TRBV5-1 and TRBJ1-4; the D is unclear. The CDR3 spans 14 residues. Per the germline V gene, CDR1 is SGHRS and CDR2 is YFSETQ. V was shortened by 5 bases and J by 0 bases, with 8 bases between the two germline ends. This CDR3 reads CASRMEATNEKLFF. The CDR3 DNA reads TGCGCCAGCAGAATGGAGGCAACTAATGAAAAACTGTTTTTT.

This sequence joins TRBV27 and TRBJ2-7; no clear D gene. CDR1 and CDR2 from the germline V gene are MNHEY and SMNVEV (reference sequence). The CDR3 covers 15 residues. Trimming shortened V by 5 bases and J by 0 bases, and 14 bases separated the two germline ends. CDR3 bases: TGTGCCAGCAGTGCGCGTGTGGGCCTCTCCTACGAGCAGTACTTC. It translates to CASSARVGLSYEQYF.

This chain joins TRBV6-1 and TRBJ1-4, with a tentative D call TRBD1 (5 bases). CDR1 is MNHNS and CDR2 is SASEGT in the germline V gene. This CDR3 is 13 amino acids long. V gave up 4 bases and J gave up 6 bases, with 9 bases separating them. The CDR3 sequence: CASSGGNYEKLFF. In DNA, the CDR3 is TGTGCCAGCAGTGGGGGGAATTATGAAAAACTGTTTTTT.

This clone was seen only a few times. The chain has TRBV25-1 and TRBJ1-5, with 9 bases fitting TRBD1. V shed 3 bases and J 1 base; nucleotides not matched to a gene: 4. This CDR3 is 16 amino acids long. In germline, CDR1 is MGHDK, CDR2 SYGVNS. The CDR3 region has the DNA TGTGCCAGCAGTGAGACAGGGGGTCCCAGCAATCAGCCCCAGCATTTT. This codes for CASSETGGPSNQPQHF. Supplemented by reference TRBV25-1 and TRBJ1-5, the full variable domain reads EADIYQTPRYLVIGTGKKITLECSQTMGHDKMYWYQQDPGMELHLIHYSYGVNSTEKGDLSSESTVSRIRTEHFPLTLESARPSHTSQYLCASSETGGPSNQPQHFGDGTRLSIL.